The entry below gives a single T cell receptor beta chain sequence along with its context. No antigen is known for it. Original data processing: Because ImmunoSEQ provided only junction sequences with no quality scores, the filtering differed. TCRdb keeps only in-frame clones here, not all; method: immunoSEQ multiplex PCR. The D gene and trimming were derived from the DNA, and the V and J assignments and clone size from that table. This sample has some 980,000 clones; 60% to 85% occur once, and the top ten carry about 1.5%. The sample comes from a study of shared clonotypes between healthy human individuals. General study points: When compared with the clonotypes that were shared by all four sorted-subset donors, the non-shared clonotypes turned out to have lower generation probabilities. Few donors limited the genetic and exposure-history diversity represented. The study generally estimated greater richness for naive than memory subsets.

Trimming removed 2 bases at V and 6 bases at J, with 11 bases between. The CDR3 spans 14 residues. Germline-derived CDR1 and CDR2 are SGHTA and FQGNSA. This TCR came from a man aged 18 to 30 in good health. The rearrangement uses TRBV7-2 and TRBJ2-1; D not certain. Sequencing was performed on memory CD4+ T cells sorted from blood. Regarding subset: CD45RA-negative fraction. The CDR3 DNA reads as TGTGCCAGCAGCTTACGGTGGCAGACCAATGAGCAGTTCTTC. This gives the protein CASSLRWQTNEQFF.